This entry describes one T cell receptor (beta chain). The repertoire was sequenced with immunoSEQ multiplex PCR; TCRdb's copy has only in-frame clones and lacks some. Of over a million clones listed, roughly 95% are singletons. In germline, CDR1 is MNHNY, CDR2 SVGAGI (reference sequence). The CDR3 loop spans 14 amino acids. V dropped 6 bases and J dropped 5; count of bases not matched to a gene: 5. This record belongs to a study of shared clonotypes between healthy human individuals. This clonotype was sampled from a man in his thirties or forties in good health. The rearrangement links TRBV6-6 to TRBJ2-7, with 12 bases lining up with TRBD1. The sample comprised naive CD4+ T cells sorted from blood. Described subset: CD45RA+ positively selected. CDR3 sequence (DNA): TGTGCCAGCAGAGCGGGACAGGGGGCAAACGAGCAGTACTTC. Its translation: CASRAGQGANEQYF.